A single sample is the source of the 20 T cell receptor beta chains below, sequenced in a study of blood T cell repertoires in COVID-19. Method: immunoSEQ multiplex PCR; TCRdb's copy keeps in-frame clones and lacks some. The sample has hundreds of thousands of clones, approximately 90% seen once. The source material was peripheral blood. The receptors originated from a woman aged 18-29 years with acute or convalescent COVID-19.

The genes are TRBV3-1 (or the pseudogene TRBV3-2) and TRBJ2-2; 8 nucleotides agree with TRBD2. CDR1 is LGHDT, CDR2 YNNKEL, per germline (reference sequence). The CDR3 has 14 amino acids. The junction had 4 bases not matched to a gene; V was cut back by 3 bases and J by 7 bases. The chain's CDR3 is CASSQGLGGGELFF. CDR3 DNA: TGTGCCAGCAGCCAGGGACTAGGAGGCGGGGAGCTGTTTTTT.

The CDR3 sequence is CASSQGQGPYNEQFF. In DNA, the CDR3 is TGTGCCAGCAGTCAGGGACAGGGGCCTTACAATGAGCAGTTCTTC. This chain uses TRBV6-2 or TRBV6-3 with TRBJ2-1; TRBD1 matches at 10 bases. CDR1 MNHEY and CDR2 SVGEGT come from the germline V gene. V was clipped by 5 bases and J by 4 bases; unmatched bases: 5. The CDR3 runs 15 residues.

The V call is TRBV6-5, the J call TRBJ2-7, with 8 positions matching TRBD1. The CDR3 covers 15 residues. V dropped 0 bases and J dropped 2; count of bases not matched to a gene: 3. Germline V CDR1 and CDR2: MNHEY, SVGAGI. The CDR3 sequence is CASSYSGQAAYEQYF. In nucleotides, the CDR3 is TGTGCCAGCAGTTACTCGGGACAGGCCGCCTACGAGCAGTACTTC.

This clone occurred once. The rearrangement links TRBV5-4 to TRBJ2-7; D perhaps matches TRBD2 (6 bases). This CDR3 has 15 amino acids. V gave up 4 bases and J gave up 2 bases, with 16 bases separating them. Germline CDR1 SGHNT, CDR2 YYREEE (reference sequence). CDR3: CASSQPGTPAYEQYF. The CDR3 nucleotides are TGTGCCAGCAGCCAACCCGGGACTCCCGCCTACGAGCAGTACTTC.

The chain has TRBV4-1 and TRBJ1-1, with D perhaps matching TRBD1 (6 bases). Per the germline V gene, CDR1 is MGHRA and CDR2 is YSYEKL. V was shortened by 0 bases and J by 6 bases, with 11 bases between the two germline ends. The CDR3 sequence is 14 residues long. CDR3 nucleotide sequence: TGCGCCAGCAGCCAAGAGCAGGGGAGGGCTGAAGCTTTCTTT. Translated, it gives CASSQEQGRAEAFF.

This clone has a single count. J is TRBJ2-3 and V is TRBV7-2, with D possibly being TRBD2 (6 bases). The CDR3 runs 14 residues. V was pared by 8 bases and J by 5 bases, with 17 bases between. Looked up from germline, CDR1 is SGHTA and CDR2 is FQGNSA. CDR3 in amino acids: CASSQGPAGDTQYF. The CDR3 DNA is TGTGCCAGCTCCCAGGGTCCAGCGGGAGATACGCAGTATTTT.

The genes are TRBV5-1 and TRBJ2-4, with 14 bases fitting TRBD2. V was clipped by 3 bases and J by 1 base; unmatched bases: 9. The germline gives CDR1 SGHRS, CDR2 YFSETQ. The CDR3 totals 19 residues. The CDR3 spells CASSSPTSGGAEAKNIQYF. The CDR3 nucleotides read TGCGCCAGCAGCTCCCCGACTAGCGGGGGGGCTGAGGCCAAAAACATTCAGTACTTC.

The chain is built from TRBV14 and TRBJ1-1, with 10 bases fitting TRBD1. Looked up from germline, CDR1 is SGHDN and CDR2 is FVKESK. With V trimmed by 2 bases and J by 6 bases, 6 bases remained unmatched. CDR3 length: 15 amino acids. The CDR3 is CASSQILGQGAEAFF. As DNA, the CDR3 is TGTGCCAGCAGCCAAATACTAGGACAGGGGGCTGAAGCTTTCTTT.

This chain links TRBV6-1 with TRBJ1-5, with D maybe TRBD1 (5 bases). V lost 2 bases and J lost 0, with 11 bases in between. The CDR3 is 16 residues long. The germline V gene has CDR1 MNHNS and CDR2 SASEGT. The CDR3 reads CASSEMRGISNQPQHF. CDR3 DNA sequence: TGTGCCAGCAGTGAAATGCGGGGGATTAGCAATCAGCCCCAGCATTTT.

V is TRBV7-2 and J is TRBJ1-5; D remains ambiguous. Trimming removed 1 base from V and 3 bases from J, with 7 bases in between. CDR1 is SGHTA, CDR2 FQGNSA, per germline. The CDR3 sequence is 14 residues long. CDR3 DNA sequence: TGTGCCAGCAGCTTAGGAGAATTCAATCAGCCCCAGCATTTT. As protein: CASSLGEFNQPQHF.

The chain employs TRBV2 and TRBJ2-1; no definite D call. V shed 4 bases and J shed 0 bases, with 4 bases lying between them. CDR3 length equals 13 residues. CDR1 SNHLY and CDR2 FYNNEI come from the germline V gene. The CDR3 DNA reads TGTGCCAGCAGTGCTAACTCCTACAATGAGCAGTTCTTC. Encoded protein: CASSANSYNEQFF.

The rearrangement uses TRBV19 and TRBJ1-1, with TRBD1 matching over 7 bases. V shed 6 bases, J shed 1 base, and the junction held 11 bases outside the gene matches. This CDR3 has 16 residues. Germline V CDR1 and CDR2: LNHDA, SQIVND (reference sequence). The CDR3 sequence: CASRSKAGQENTEAFF. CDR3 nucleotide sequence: TGTGCCAGTAGATCGAAGGCCGGACAGGAGAACACTGAAGCTTTCTTT.

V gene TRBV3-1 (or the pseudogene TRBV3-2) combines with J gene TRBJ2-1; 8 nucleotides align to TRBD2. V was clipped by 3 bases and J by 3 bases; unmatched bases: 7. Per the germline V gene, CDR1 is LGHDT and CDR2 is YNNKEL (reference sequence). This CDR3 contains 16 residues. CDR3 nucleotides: TGTGCCAGCAGCCATCAGCGGGGGAGATACTACAATGAGCAGTTCTTC. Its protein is CASSHQRGRYYNEQFF.

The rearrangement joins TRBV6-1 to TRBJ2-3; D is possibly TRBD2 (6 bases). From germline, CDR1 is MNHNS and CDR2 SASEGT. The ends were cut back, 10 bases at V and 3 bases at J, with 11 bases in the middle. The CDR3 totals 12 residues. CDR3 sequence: CATSGETDTQYF. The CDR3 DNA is TGTGCCACCTCGGGGGAGACAGATACGCAGTATTTT.

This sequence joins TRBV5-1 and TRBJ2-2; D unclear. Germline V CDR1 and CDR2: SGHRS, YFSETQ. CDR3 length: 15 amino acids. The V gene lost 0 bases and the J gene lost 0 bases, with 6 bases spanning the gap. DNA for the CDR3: TGCGCCAGCAGCTTGGGCAGCGCGAACACCGGGGAGCTGTTTTTT. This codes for CASSLGSANTGELFF. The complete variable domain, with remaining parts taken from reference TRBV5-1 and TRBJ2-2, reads KAGVTQTPRYLIKTRGQQVTLSCSPISGHRSVSWYQQTPGQGLQFLFEYFSETQRNKGNFPGRFSGRQFSNSRSEMNVSTLELGDSALYLCASSLGSANTGELFFGEGSRLTVL.

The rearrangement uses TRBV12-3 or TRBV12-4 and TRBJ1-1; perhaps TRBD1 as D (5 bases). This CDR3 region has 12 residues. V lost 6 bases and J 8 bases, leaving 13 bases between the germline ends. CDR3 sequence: CASRETALEAFF. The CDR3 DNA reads TGTGCCAGCAGGGAGACAGCACTCGAAGCTTTCTTT.

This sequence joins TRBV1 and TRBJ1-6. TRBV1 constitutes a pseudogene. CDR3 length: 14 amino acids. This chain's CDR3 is CTSSPGLNNSPLHF. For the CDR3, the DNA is TGCACCAGCAGCCCGGGACTGAATAATTCACCCCTCCACTTT.

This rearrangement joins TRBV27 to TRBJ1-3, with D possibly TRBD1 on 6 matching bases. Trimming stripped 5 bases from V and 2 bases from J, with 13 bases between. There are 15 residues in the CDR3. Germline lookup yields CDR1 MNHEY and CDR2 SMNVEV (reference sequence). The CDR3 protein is CASSRTGYAGNTIYF. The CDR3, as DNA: TGTGCCAGCAGTCGAACAGGGTACGCTGGAAACACCATATATTTT.

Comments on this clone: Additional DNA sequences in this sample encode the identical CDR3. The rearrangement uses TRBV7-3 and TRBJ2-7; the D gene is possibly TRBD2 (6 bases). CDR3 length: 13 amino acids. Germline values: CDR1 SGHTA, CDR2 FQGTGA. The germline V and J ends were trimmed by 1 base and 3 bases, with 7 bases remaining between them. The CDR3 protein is CASSLNGGYEQYF. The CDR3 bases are TGTGCCAGCAGCTTAAACGGGGGCTACGAGCAGTACTTC.

The CDR3 sequence is CASSQDQGAGNTIYF. The CDR3 DNA reads TGTGCCAGCAGCCAAGATCAGGGGGCCGGAAACACCATATATTTT. The chain carries TRBV4-2 and TRBJ1-3, with 8 bases identical to TRBD1. Germline CDR1 reads LGHNA; CDR2 reads YNFKEQ. After removal of 0 bases from V and 4 bases from J, the junction contained 2 bases not matched to a gene. The CDR3 is 15 amino acids.